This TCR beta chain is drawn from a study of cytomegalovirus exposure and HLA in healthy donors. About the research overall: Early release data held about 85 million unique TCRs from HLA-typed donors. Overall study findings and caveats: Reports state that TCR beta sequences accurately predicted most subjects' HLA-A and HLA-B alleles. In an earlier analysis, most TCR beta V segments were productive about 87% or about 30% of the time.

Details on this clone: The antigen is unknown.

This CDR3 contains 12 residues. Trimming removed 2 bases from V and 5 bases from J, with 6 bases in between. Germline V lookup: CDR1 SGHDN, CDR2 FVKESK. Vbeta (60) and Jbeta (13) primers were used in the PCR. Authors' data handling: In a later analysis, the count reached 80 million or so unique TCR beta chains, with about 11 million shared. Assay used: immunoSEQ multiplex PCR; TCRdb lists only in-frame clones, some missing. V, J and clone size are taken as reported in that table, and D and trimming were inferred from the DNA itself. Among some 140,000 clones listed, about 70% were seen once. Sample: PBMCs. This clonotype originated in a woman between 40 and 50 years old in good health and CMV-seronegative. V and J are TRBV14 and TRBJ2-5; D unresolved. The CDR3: CASSQSVETQYF. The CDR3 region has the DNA TGTGCCAGCAGCCAATCGGTGGAGACCCAGTACTTC.